This TCR beta chain was documented in a study of blood T cells in healthy people across ages (dated by TCRdb to the mid-2010s). The study in broad terms: In model experiments, template switching captured about one uniquely barcoded TCR beta cDNA molecule for every two T cells. The donors were split into four age groups: young (average approximately 16 years), middle-aged (roughly 39), aged (approximately 60) and long-lived (roughly 80). To track age-related changes in TCR beta repertoire diversity, the study relied on deep sequencing normalized with unique cDNA molecular identifiers. For two donors (one aged 18 to 30 and one aged 80 or older), the study analyzed two additional independent replicas of 1 million unique cDNA reads from the same blood draw.

Reading from cysteine to phenylalanine, the CDR3 counts 14 amino acids. The DNA shown is the 42-base CDR3, in frame from base 1. The germline V gene provides CDR1 MGHDK and CDR2 SYGVNS. From V the trimming removes 8 bases and from J it removes 5 bases, while the gene matches leave 10 bases of the junction unaccounted for. The donors were roughly 39 Caucasian individuals from Russia, aged about 6 to 95 years, who were systemically healthy. Each donor gave 8 to 10 milliliters of peripheral blood, collected into EDTA-treated Vacutainer tubes. PBMCs were isolated by Ficoll-Paque density-gradient centrifugation, with at least 7 million obtained per sample. Total RNA was extracted from PBMCs with Trizol reagent, with at least 5.5 micrograms obtained per sample. For every donor, an aliquot of PBMCs went through flow cytometry to measure the percentages of naive CD45RAhigh/CD27high T cells. In the case of this clonotype: Its target antigen remains unknown. No clone much larger than this one lies a single base away; base qualities are absent.

The study at large found these results: The long-lived group showed more naive CD4+ T cells, fewer expanded clones and increased TCR diversity than the aged group, suggesting age selection. Bulk unsorted PBMC profiling prevented conclusive comparison of naive and antigen-experienced compartments. Estimates of total diversity based on one million sequenced T cells were regarded as lower bounds and as underestimates. Observed TCR beta diversity per million T cells fell roughly linearly with age, and a significant reduction was already apparent by age roughly 40. The CMV infection status of donors was not known, potentially confounding age-related changes in expanded clonotypes. There was a strong correlation between observed TCR beta diversity and the percentage of naive T cells measured by flow cytometry.

The library was prepared using 5' RACE. These reads were obtained on an Illumina HiSeq 2500. The second PCR ran for about 7 to 11 cycles and used a J-beta primer mix along with a sample-barcoded 5' primer. Each TCR beta cDNA molecule received a unique molecular identifier from a template-switch 5' adaptor carrying 12 random nucleotides. Each sample yielded at least 2.5 million CDR3-containing paired-end reads. The Mint cDNA synthesis kit, primed by a TRBC-specific oligonucleotide, was used to synthesize first-strand cDNA from all RNA. All cDNA was treated with uracil-DNA glycosylase and then went through a first 18-cycle PCR with the universal primers M1SS and BC2_uni_R. Regarding the original processing steps: For normalization, 1 million high-quality reads were randomly selected from each sample, with every read carrying a distinct molecular identifier. Instead of being binned into consensus sequences, reads that shared molecular identifiers were thrown out. MiTCR, set to a Q25 quality threshold and the strictest error-elimination algorithm, was used for CDR3 identification, clonotype clustering and error correction. Lower-bound total TCR beta diversity was estimated with a nonparametric unseen species model using Euler transformation. The public reads were quality trimmed at Q25 with fastp and then assembled into clones with MiXCR by TCRdb, keeping productive beta chains. All rows with the same CDR3 protein become a single entry with the most common DNA and genes. TCRdb, not the original authors, processed these V and J calls. Counted in this sample were 550,000 to 650,000 distinct CDR3 sequences; roughly a quarter of them appeared once. The ten biggest clones cover approximately 3.5% of the sample.

The same data also contributed to another study, on T cells of mothers and their children. That second publication adds: Nine systemically healthy Caucasian individuals served as donors, namely three mothers together with their six children. cDNA synthesis used all of the extracted RNA, with 1.5 ug of RNA in each 15 ul reaction. In the second PCR, sample barcodes and 2-4 random nucleotides were introduced via the M1S primer. Over 9.5 million TCR beta CDR3 reads were obtained for each mother, and around 3 million reads were obtained for each child. In both related and unrelated pairs, thymic selection shapes the output of TCR recombination in a similar way, with inherited differences having only a minor effect. Normalized repertoire overlap was always slightly but never significantly higher in related than unrelated mother-child pairs. No persistent microchimeric T cell clones were found, with a detection sensitivity of 85 to 100 clones per million clonotypes. In the study, deep NGS was used to compare the TCR beta repertoires of mothers and children, and features distinguishing related mother-child pairs from unrelated individuals were sought. On average, the children were roughly 11 +/- 4 years old, while the mothers were about 37 +/- 4 years old. After adapters were ligated using NEBNext reagents, the libraries underwent 100+100 nt paired-end sequencing on an Illumina HiSeq 2000. To prevent cross-contamination, the mother and child libraries were prepared a month apart and were sequenced in separate runs. Between roughly 500,000 and 2,300,000 distinct TCR beta clonotypes were identified per donor. Naive TCR beta clonotypes were estimated from low-frequency clonotypes matched to each donor's FACS-determined naive share, without sorting.

The sequence joins TRBV25-1 to TRBJ1-2, with 8 middle bases fitting TRBD1. This clonotype was obtained from a boy between 2 and 10 years old in good health. The specimen sequenced was blood. DNA sequence: TGTGCCAGCGGGGGGACAGGAGGCTCGTATGGCTACACCTTC. Its product reads: CASGGTGGSYGYTF.